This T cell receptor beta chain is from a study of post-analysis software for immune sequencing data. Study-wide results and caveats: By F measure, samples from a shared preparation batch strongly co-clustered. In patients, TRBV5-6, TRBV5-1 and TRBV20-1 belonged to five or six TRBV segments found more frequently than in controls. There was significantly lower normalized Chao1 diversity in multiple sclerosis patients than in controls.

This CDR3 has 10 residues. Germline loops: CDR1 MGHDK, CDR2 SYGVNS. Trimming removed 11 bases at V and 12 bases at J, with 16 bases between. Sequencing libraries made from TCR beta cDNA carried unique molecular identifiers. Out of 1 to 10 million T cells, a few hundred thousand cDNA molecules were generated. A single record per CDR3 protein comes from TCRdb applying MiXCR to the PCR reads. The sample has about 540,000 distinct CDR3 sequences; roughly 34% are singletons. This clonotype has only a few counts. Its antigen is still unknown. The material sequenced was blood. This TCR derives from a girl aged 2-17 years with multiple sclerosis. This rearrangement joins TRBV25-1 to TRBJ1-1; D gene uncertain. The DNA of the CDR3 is TGTGCCTCTCGGGCCGTATTGACTTTCTTT. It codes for CASRAVLTFF.